A selection of T cell receptor beta chains follows, all from one sample in a study of OX40 agonist ivuxolimab in advanced cancers. Sequencing used immunoSEQ multiplex PCR; TCRdb keeps in-frame clones, though not all of them. In the table there are about 46,000 clones, about 91% of which are singletons. The starting material was CD4+ or CD8+ T cells sorted from blood, obtained in a trial of the OX40 agonist ivuxolimab. All receptors come from an adult with an advanced solid tumor such as melanoma, head and neck, liver or kidney cancer. Each CDR3 is given with its conserved first and last residue. A D gene is named only where the DNA matches it firmly. The listing skips clone size in some rows; elsewhere it reads once, few, many or a size class.

d_call	j_call	v_call	clone_size	cdr3_length	cdr3_nt	cdr3_aa
TRBD2	TRBJ2-3	TRBV7-8	-	15	TGTGCCAGCAGGCTAGGCGGGGGGGCTACAGATACGCAGTATTTT	CASRLGGGATDTQYF
-	TRBJ2-3	TRBV27	-	15	TGTGCCAGCAGTCAAACACTAGACAGTTCAGATACGCAGTATTTT	CASSQTLDSSDTQYF
TRBD2	TRBJ2-7	TRBV5-1	-	14	TGCGCCAGCAGCTGGGAGGGGAGCTCCTACGAGCAGTACTTC	CASSWEGSSYEQYF
-	TRBJ2-5	TRBV27	-	12	TGTGCCAGCAGTTTTTGGGGCGAGACCCAGTACTTC	CASSFWGETQYF
-	TRBJ1-1	TRBV11-3	-	14	TGTGCCAGCAGCCGGGGGAACTCGGGCACTGAAGCTTTCTTT	CASSRGNSGTEAFF
TRBD2	TRBJ2-1	TRBV7-3	-	16	TGTGCCAGCAGCCGGAATAGCGGGGAGGCACCCAATGAGCAGTTCTTC	CASSRNSGEAPNEQFF
TRBD1	TRBJ2-2	TRBV19	-	16	TGTGCCAGTAGTATTATAGGGGGCACGAACACCGGGGAGCTGTTTTTT	CASSIIGGTNTGELFF
TRBD1	TRBJ2-3	TRBV27	-	16	TGTGCCAGCAGTCCAGGGACAGGGGGATTTGCAGATACGCAGTATTTT	CASSPGTGGFADTQYF
TRBD1	TRBJ1-3	TRBV2	-	17	TGTGCCAGCAGTCTGGAGCTACAGGGGGCTCCTGGAAACACCATATATTTT	CASSLELQGAPGNTIYF
-	TRBJ1-5	TRBV27	-	15	TGCGCCAGCAGCCCTTCCGTGCGGGGGAATCAGCCCCAGCATTTT	CASSPSVRGNQPQHF
-	TRBJ2-3	TRBV19	-	12	TGTGCCAGTAGTATAGCGGCAGATACGCAGTATTTT	CASSIAADTQYF
-	TRBJ2-1	TRBV7-8	-	13	TGTGCCAGCAGCTTAAGTTATCAAAATGAGCAGTTCTTC	CASSLSYQNEQFF
TRBD2	TRBJ2-3	TRBV9	-	16	TGTGCCAGCAGCGAAACTAGCGGGGGGGCGGCAGATACGCAGTATTTT	CASSETSGGAADTQYF
-	TRBJ2-1	TRBV5-4	-	14	TGTGCCAGCAGCCCGACTGAAGCGGCTGGGGAGCAGTTCTTC	CASSPTEAAGEQFF
TRBD2	TRBJ2-3	TRBV29-1	once	16	TGCAGCGTTGAAGGCCTTAGCGGGACTAGCACAGATACGCAGTATTTT	CSVEGLSGTSTDTQYF
-	TRBJ2-7	TRBV4-1	-	14	TGCGCCAGCAGCCAAGGGGGATTTGGCTACGAGCAGTACTTC	CASSQGGFGYEQYF
-	TRBJ1-3	TRBV4-1	-	15	TGCGCCAGCAGCCAAGAGGTTAGCTCTGGAAACACCATATATTTT	CASSQEVSSGNTIYF
-	TRBJ1-1	TRBV5-1	-	17	TGCGCCAGCAGCTTGGCGTCAGCCCGGGCCTTGAACACTGAAGCTTTCTTT	CASSLASARALNTEAFF
-	TRBJ1-1	TRBV28	-	14	TGTGCCAGCAGTTTAAAGGGTGTTTTGGCTGAAGCTTTCTTT	CASSLKGVLAEAFF
-	TRBJ2-2	TRBV6-5	-	13	TGTGCCAGCAGTTATAGCCGGGCCGGGGAGCTGTTTTTT	CASSYSRAGELFF
-	TRBJ2-7	TRBV7-8	medium-sized	14	TGTGCCAGCAGCTTATCCCAGACTAGCTACGAGCAGTACTTC	CASSLSQTSYEQYF
-	TRBJ2-7	TRBV7-6	-	13	TGTGCCAGCAGCTTAGCAGGAAGGGACGAGCAGTACTTC	CASSLAGRDEQYF
TRBD1	TRBJ2-7	TRBV11-1	-	15	TGTGCCAGCAGCATATGGGACAGAGCATCCTACGAGCAGTACTTC	CASSIWDRASYEQYF
-	TRBJ2-3	TRBV11-2	-	16	TGTGCCAGCAGCTTATCAGGGAATGGTGACACAGATACGCAGTATTTT	CASSLSGNGDTDTQYF
-	TRBJ2-7	TRBV27	few	13	TGTGCCAGCAGTTTTGGGGTTTCCTACGAGCAGTACTTC	CASSFGVSYEQYF
-	TRBJ2-1	TRBV9	-	12	TGTGCCAGCAGCGTAGGAGGAAGGGGGCAGTTCTTC	CASSVGGRGQFF
-	TRBJ2-1	TRBV11-2	-	17	TGTGCCAGCAGGAAAGAGACCAGCGGGGGACAGTACAATGAGCAGTTCTTC	CASRKETSGGQYNEQFF
TRBD2	TRBJ2-3	TRBV29-1	-	15	TGCAGCGCCGCGAGGACTAGCGGGAGTGCAGATACGCAGTATTTT	CSAARTSGSADTQYF
-	TRBJ2-6	TRBV29-1	-	16	TGCAGCGTTGAACTGGACGGCTATACTGGGGCCAACGTCCTGACTTTC	CSVELDGYTGANVLTF
TRBD1	TRBJ1-3	TRBV9	-	15	TGTGCCAGCAGCGGGACAGGCTCTAGTGGAAACACCATATATTTT	CASSGTGSSGNTIYF
TRBD2	TRBJ2-7	TRBV9	-	13	TGTGCCAGCAATAGCGGGAGCTCCTACGAGCAGTACTTC	CASNSGSSYEQYF
TRBD1	TRBJ2-5	TRBV28	-	14	TGTGCCAGCAGTCCGGGACAGGGTACAGAGACCCAGTACTTC	CASSPGQGTETQYF
TRBD1	TRBJ2-2	TRBV23-1	-	19	TGCGCCAGCAGTCAACACAGACCGGGACAGGGGGCGGTCACCGGGGAGCTGTTTTTT	CASSQHRPGQGAVTGELFF
-	TRBJ2-3	TRBV7-8	-	13	TGTGCCAGCAGCTTAGGGACGGCAGATACGCAGTATTTT	CASSLGTADTQYF
TRBD2	TRBJ2-5	TRBV5-1	-	16	TGCGCCAGCAGCTACCTAGCGGGGGAATTACAAGAGACCCAGTACTTC	CASSYLAGELQETQYF
TRBD1	TRBJ2-5	TRBV29-1	-	12	TGCAGCGTTGAAACAGGGGGGGAGACCCAGTACTTC	CSVETGGETQYF
-	TRBJ1-1	TRBV7-6	-	17	TGTGCCAGCAGCCTGAGCCGGTTCGGTGTGGGGAACACTGAAGCTTTCTTT	CASSLSRFGVGNTEAFF
-	TRBJ2-5	TRBV13	-	18	TGTGCCAGCAGCCCCACGCCCCGAGGTCCGACCCGCATCCAGACCCAGTACTTC	CASSPTPRGPTRIQTQYF
-	TRBJ1-4	TRBV7-9	-	16	TGTGCCAGCAGCTTACCTCAGGGTAGGGTTAGAGAAAAACTGTTTTTT	CASSLPQGRVREKLFF
-	TRBJ1-3	TRBV5-6	-	16	TGTGCCAGCAGCCTGGGTGGGTCAGTCTCTGGAAACACCATATATTTT	CASSLGGSVSGNTIYF
TRBD1	TRBJ1-1	TRBV6-5	-	13	TGTGCCAGCAGTCCGGGACAGGGGCTCCAAGCTTTCTTT	CASSPGQGLQAFF
TRBD1	TRBJ2-1	TRBV5-4	-	16	TGTGCCAGCAGCGAGCCGACAGGGACACCCTACAATGAGCAGTTCTTC	CASSEPTGTPYNEQFF
TRBD2	TRBJ2-7	TRBV27	-	15	TGTGCCAGCAGACCACTGGGACTAGCGGGAGACGAGCAGTACTTC	CASRPLGLAGDEQYF
-	TRBJ2-5	TRBV6-4	few	15	TGTGCCAGCAGTTCCAACCCCGGGGGCCAAGAGACCCAGTACTTC	CASSSNPGGQETQYF
-	TRBJ1-1	TRBV7-3	-	15	TGTGCCAGCAGCTTAAGTTCCCAGGAGGGCACTGAAGCTTTCTTT	CASSLSSQEGTEAFF
-	TRBJ2-4	TRBV4-1	-	15	TGCGCCAGCAGCCAAGCCGGGGCCGGGGAAAACATTCAGTACTTC	CASSQAGAGENIQYF
-	TRBJ1-1	TRBV11-2	few	16	TGTGCCAGCAGCTTACCCTTTAGAGGGTCGGGCACTGAAGCTTTCTTT	CASSLPFRGSGTEAFF
-	TRBJ1-3	TRBV2	-	15	TGTGCCAGCAGTGACACGGGCCCCTCTGGAAACACCATATATTTT	CASSDTGPSGNTIYF
-	TRBJ2-7	TRBV6-6	-	16	TGTGCCAGCAATGGGTTTACGGACTACGATACCTACGAGCAGTACTTC	CASNGFTDYDTYEQYF
TRBD2	TRBJ2-7	TRBV5-1	-	17	TGCGCCAGCAGCGCTAGCGGGAGTTCCATCGCGGGCTACGAGCAGTACTTC	CASSASGSSIAGYEQYF
-	TRBJ1-2	TRBV27	-	15	TGTGCCAGCAGTTTATCGAACGTGGCGAGCTATGGCTACACCTTC	CASSLSNVASYGYTF
TRBD1	TRBJ1-5	TRBV27	-	15	TGTGCCAGCAGTTCCCATTACAGGGGGAATCAGCCCCAGCATTTT	CASSSHYRGNQPQHF
TRBD1	TRBJ1-5	TRBV5-6	-	14	TGTGCCAGCAGCCGGACAGGGGTCAATCAGCCCCAGCATTTT	CASSRTGVNQPQHF
-	TRBJ2-3	TRBV9	-	14	TGTGCCAGCAGCGTGGGTAGCGGCACAGATACGCAGTATTTT	CASSVGSGTDTQYF
-	TRBJ2-1	TRBV27	-	14	TGTGCCAGCAGCCTCACGGGGCCATACAATGAGCAGTTCTTC	CASSLTGPYNEQFF
-	TRBJ1-1	TRBV4-3	-	14	TGCGCCAGCAGCCAAGAATCGGGGGACACTGAAGCTTTCTTT	CASSQESGDTEAFF
TRBD2	TRBJ2-3	TRBV14	-	16	TGTGCCAGCAGCCAAGAGGGGACTAGCGGAGGGGATACGCAGTATTTT	CASSQEGTSGGDTQYF
-	TRBJ2-7	TRBV30	-	14	TGTGCCTGGAGTGTAGTACCAGGGACCTACGAGCAGTACTTC	CAWSVVPGTYEQYF
-	TRBJ2-1	TRBV11-1	-	17	TGTGCCAGCAGCTTAGTTCGTTACAGGCAGGGCTACAATGAGCAGTTCTTC	CASSLVRYRQGYNEQFF
-	TRBJ1-1	TRBV7-9	-	15	TGTGCCAGCAGCTTAGCGCCAAGGGCCCTAGGGCGAGCTTTCTTT	CASSLAPRALGRAFF